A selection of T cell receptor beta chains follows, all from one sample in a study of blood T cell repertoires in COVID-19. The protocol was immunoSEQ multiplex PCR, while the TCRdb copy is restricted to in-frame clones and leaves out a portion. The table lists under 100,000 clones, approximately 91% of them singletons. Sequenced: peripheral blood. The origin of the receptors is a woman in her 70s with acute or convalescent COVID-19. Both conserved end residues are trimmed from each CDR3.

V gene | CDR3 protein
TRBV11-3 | ASSLAGGYNEQF
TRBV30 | AWSEASGRPTYNEQF
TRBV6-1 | ASSEAGGVIGYT
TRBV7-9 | ASNRDSVYGYT
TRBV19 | ASNPTVAYGYT
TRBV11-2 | ASSSGSIYGYT
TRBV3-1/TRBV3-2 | ASSQVRGQGRRDTEAF
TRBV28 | ASSASWAGVRWNEQF
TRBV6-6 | ASSRLIAGGGEQY
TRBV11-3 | ASSRGGSYEQY
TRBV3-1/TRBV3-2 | ASSQDPTYNEQF
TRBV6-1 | ASSEAGIVGYT
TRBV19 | ASSVGQGVGEQF
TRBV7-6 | ASSQEWGQGAGYT
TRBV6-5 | ASRLTENTEAF
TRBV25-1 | ASRAGTSGGTGELF
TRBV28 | ASSHGQGARETQY
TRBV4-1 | ASSQGGTGGRWETQY
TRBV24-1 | ATSFGTSGSPSWNEQF
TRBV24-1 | ATSDSGRRNTEAF
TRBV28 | ASRGQYNQPQH
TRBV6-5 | ASSYGQENYGYT
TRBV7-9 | ASSFRGQGPVWVNYGYT
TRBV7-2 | ASSTQGAGNTEAF
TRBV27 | ASSSQTSGSGELF
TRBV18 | ASAGRETDTQY
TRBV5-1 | ASSPRQGEVNTEAF
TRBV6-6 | ASQDGPGTGGNTIY
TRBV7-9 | ASSQKIGQSSNSPLH
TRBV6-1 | ASSEAGDSATNEKLF
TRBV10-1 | ASSESIAGLGNEQF
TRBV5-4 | ASSKGLAGGSSTDTQY
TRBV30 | AWNTGTSVNEQF
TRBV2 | ASSGGGGYTSTDTQY
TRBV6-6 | ASSYLLRVF
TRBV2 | ASKRGISGISIYEQY
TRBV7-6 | ASSPWGPGSDSPLH